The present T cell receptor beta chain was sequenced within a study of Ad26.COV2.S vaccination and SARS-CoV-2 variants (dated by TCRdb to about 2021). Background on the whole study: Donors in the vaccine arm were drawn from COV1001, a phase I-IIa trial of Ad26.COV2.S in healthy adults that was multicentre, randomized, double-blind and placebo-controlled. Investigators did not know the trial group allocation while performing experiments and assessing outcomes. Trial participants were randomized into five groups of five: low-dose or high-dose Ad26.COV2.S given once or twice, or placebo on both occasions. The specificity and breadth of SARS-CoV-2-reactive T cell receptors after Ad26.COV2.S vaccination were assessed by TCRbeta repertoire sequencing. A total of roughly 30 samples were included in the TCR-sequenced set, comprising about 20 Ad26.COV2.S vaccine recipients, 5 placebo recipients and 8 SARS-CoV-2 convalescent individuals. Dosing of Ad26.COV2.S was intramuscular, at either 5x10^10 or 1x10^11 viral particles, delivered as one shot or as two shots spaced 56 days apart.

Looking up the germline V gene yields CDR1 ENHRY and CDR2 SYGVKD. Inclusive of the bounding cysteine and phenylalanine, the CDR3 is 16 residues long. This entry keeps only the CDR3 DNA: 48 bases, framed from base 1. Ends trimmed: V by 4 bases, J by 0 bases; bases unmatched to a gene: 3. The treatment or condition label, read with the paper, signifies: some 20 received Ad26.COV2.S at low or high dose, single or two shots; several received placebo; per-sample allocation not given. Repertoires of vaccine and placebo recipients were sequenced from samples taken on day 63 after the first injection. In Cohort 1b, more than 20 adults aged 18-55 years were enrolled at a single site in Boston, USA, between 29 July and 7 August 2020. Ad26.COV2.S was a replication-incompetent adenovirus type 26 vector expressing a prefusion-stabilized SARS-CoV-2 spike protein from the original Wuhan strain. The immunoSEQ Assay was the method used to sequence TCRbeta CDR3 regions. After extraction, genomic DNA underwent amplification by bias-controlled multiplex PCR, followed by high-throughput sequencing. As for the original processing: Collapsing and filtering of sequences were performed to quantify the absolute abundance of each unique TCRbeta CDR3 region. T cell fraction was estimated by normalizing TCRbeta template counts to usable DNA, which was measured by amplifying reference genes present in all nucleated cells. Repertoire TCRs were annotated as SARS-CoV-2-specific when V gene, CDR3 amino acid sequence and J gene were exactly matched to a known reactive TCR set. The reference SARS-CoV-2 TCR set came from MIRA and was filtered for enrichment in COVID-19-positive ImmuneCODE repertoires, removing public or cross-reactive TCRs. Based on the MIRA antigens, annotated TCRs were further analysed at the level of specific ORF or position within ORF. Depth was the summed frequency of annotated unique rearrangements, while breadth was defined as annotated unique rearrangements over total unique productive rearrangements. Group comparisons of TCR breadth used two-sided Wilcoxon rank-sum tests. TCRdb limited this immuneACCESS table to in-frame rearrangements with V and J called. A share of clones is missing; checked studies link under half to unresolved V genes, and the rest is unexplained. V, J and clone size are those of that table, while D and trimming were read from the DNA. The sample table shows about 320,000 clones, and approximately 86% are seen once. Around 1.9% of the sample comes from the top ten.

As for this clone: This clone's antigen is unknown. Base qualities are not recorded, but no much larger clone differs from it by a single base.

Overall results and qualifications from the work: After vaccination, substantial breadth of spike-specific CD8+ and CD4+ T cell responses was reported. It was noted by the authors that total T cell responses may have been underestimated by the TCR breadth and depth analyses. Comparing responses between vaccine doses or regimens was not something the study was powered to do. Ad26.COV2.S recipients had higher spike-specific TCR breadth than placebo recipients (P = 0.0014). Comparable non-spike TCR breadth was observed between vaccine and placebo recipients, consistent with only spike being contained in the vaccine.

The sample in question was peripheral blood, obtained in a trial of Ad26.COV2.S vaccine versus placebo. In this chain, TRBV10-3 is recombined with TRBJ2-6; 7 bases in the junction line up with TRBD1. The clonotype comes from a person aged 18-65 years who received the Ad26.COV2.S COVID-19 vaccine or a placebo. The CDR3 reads CAISVGQRSGANVLTF. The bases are TGTGCCATCAGTGTGGGACAGCGCTCTGGGGCCAACGTCCTGACTTTC.